These 10 T cell receptor beta chains share one sample of origin, sequenced in a study of T cells after yellow fever vaccination. TCRdb itself ran the 5' RACE reads through MiXCR, one entry per CDR3 protein. This sample has 300,000 to 400,000 distinct CDR3 sequences, with 3.5% to 4.5% found just once. The material was PBMCs, obtained 5 days after the yellow fever booster vaccination. Receptors were obtained from a man aged 18-30 years who received the YFV17D yellow fever vaccine.

This clonotype was counted between two and nine times. This chain connects TRBV12-3 or TRBV12-4 to TRBJ1-6; 11 bases align to TRBD1. The CDR3 is made up of 14 amino acids. V lost 6 bases and J lost 11; bases outside the gene matches: 6. CDR3: CASSSDRGRTPLHF. CDR3 DNA sequence: TGTGCCAGCAGCTCGGACAGGGGGCGTACACCCCTCCACTTT.

This sequence joins TRBV23-1 and TRBJ1-5; TRBD1 is a possible D gene (6 bases). Being an ORF, TRBV23-1 has a function that is uncertain. V lost 2 bases and J 4 bases, leaving 12 bases between the germline ends. CDR3 length equals 15 residues. The DNA of the CDR3 is TGCGCCAGCAGTCAACAGGGGTTCGGGAATCAGCCCCAGCATTTT. It codes for CASSQQGFGNQPQHF.

This clonotype was counted a few times. The rearrangement uses TRBV18 and TRBJ2-3; possibly TRBD1 for D (6 bases). Trimming removed 2 bases at V and 6 bases at J, with 12 bases between. CDR3 length: 14 residues. Germline CDR1 KGHSH, CDR2 LQKENI. CDR3 region: CASSPTGFTDTQYF. CDR3 nucleotide sequence: TGTGCCAGCTCACCAACAGGGTTCACGGATACGCAGTATTTT.

This clonotype was detected only a few times. V and J are TRBV19 and TRBJ2-1; 7 bases are shared with TRBD1. The germline gives CDR1 LNHDA, CDR2 SQIVND (reference sequence). Losses at the gene ends were 6 bases for V and 6 bases for J; bases not matched to a gene: 8. The CDR3 totals 14 residues. CDR3 bases: TGTGCCAGTAGCAAGACAGGGTCGGTCAATGAGCAGTTCTTC. This gives the protein CASSKTGSVNEQFF.

This clonotype was seen repeatedly, ten times or more. This CDR3 is CASSQGLTSTDTQYF. CDR3 coding DNA: TGTGCCAGCAGCCAAGGACTAACTAGCACAGATACGCAGTATTTT. J is TRBJ2-3 and V is TRBV4-2; perhaps TRBD2 as D (5 bases). Trimming cost V 1 base and J 0 bases, with 8 bases left between them. There are 15 residues in the CDR3. Germline CDR1 and CDR2: LGHNA and YNFKEQ.

The V call is TRBV7-2, the J call TRBJ1-2; possible D gene TRBD1, 5 bases. The CDR3 is made up of 14 amino acids. CDR1 is SGHTA and CDR2 is FQGNSA in the germline V gene. Trimming left V 2 bases short and J 2 bases short, with 9 bases between. The CDR3 DNA reads TGTGCCAGCAGCTTAAGGAGACAGAACTATGGCTACACCTTC. Its translation: CASSLRRQNYGYTF.

This clonotype was seen more than once but under ten times. The chain combines TRBV12-3 or TRBV12-4 with TRBJ1-1; TRBD1 might be the D (6 bases). V lost 8 bases and J lost 0, with 13 bases in between. The CDR3 is made up of 14 amino acids. CDR3 in DNA: TGTGCCAGCGGGGGGCAGGCCCTGAACACTGAAGCTTTCTTT. Its protein is CASGGQALNTEAFF.

This clonotype was picked up a small number of times. The rearrangement links TRBV6-4 to TRBJ1-5; D is possibly TRBD1 (6 bases). V lost 6 bases and J 8 bases, leaving 20 bases between the germline ends. Germline CDR1 MRHNA, CDR2 SNTAGT. The CDR3 runs 15 residues. CDR3 DNA sequence: TGTGCCAGCAGGCTCCATGGGGGGCGCGGCGAGCCCCAGCATTTT. Its translation: CASRLHGGRGEPQHF.

This chain connects TRBV5-4 to TRBJ1-5; possibly TRBD1 for D (6 bases). The V end lost 5 bases, the J end lost 1 base, and 16 bases lay between the germline ends. The CDR3 totals 16 residues. In germline, CDR1 is SGHNT, CDR2 YYREEE (reference sequence). The CDR3 reads CASSYKGGGSNQPQHF. The CDR3 nucleotides are TGTGCCAGCAGTTATAAGGGGGGCGGAAGCAATCAGCCCCAGCATTTT.

This clonotype has more than one count but fewer than ten. The chain joins TRBV20-1 to TRBJ1-1; D is perhaps TRBD1 (6 bases). The CDR3 consists of 13 residues. From germline, CDR1 is DFQATT and CDR2 SNEGSKA (reference sequence). The DNA of the CDR3 is TGCAGGGCGTATTTACAGGGTTTCACTGAAGCTTTCTTT. The encoded protein is CRAYLQGFTEAFF.